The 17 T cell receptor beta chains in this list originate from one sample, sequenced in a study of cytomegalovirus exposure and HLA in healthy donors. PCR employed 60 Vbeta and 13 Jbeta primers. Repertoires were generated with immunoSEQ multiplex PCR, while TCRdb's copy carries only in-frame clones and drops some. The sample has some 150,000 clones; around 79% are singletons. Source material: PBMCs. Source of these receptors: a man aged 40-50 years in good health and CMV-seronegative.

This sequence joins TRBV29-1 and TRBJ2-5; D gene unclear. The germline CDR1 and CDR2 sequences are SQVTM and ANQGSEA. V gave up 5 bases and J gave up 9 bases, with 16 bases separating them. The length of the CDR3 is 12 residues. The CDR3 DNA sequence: TGCAGCGTTTTCGAGAACCCTTCTCCCCAGTACTTC. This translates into CSVFENPSPQYF.

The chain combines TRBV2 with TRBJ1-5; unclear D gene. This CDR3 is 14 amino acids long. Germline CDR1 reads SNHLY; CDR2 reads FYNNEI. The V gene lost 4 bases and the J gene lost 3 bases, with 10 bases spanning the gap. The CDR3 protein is CASSGPVYNQPQHF. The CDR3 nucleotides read TGTGCCAGCAGTGGCCCCGTCTACAATCAGCCCCAGCATTTT.

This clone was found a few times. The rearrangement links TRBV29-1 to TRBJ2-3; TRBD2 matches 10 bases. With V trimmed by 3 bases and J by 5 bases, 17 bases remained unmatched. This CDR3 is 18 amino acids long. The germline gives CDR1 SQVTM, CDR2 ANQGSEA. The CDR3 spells CSVEGIDGPSGRQDTQYF. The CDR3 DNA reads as TGCAGCGTTGAGGGGATCGATGGGCCTAGCGGGAGACAAGATACGCAGTATTTT.

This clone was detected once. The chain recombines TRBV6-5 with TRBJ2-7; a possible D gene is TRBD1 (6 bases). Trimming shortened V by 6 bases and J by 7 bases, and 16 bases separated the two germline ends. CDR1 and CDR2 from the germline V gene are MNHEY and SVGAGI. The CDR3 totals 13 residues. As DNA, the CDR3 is TGTGCCAGCAGACGAAACAGGGTCCAAGAGCAGTACTTC. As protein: CASRRNRVQEQYF.

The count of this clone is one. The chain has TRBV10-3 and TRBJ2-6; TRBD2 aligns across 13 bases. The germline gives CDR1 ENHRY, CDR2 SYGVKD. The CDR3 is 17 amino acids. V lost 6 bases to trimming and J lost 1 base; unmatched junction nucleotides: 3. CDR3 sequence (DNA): TGTGCCATCAGGAAGACTAGCGGGAGGTCTGGGGCCAACGTCCTGACTTTC. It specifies CAIRKTSGRSGANVLTF.

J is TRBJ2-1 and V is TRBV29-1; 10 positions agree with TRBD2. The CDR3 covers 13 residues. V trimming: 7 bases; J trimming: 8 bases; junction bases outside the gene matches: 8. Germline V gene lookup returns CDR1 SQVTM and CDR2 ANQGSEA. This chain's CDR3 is CSAVLAGVDEQFF. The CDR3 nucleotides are TGCAGCGCAGTCCTAGCGGGAGTGGATGAGCAGTTCTTC.

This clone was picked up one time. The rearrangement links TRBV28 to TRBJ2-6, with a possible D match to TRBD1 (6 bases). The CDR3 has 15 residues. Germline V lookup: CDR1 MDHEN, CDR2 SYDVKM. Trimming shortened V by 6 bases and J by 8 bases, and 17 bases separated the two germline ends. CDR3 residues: CASRHSPTGPNVLTF. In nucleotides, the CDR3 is TGTGCCAGCAGACACTCACCGACAGGCCCCAACGTCCTGACTTTC.

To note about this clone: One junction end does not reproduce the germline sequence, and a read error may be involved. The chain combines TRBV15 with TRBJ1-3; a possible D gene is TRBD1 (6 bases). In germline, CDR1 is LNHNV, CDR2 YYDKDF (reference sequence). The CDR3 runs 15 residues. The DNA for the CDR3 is TGTGCCACCAGCAGAAAAGACAGGCCTGGAAACACCATACATTTT. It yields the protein CATSRKDRPGNTIHF. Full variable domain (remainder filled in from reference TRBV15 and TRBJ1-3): DAMVIQNPRYQVTQFGKPVTLSCSQTLNHNVMYWYQQKSSQAPKLLFHYYDKDFNNEADTPDNFQSRRPNTSFCFLDIRSPGLGDTAMYLCATSRKDRPGNTIHFGEGSWLTVV.

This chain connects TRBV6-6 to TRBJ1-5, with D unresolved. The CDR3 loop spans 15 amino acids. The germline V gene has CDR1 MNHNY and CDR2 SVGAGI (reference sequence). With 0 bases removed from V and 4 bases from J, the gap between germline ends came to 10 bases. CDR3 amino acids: CASSYSVAENQPQHF. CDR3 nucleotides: TGTGCCAGCAGTTACTCTGTGGCGGAAAATCAGCCCCAGCATTTT.

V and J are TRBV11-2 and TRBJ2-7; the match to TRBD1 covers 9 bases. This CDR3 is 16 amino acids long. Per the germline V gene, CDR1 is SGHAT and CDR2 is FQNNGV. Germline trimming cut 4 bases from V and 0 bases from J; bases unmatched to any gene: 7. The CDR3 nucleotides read TGTGCCAGCAGCTCCCTTCGGGACAGGGCCTCCTACGAGCAGTACTTC. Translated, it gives CASSSLRDRASYEQYF.

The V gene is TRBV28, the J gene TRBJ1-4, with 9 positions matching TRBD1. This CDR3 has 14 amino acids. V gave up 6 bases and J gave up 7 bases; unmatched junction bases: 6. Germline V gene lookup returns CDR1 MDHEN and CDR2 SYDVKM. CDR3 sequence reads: CASRAPGQGEKLFF. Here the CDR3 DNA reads TGTGCCAGCAGAGCTCCGGGACAGGGTGAAAAACTGTTTTTT. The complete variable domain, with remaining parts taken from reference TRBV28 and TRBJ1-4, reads DVKVTQSSRYLVKRTGEKVFLECVQDMDHENMFWYRQDPGLGLRLIYFSYDVKMKEKGDIPEGYSVSREKKERFSLILESASTNQTSMYLCASRAPGQGEKLFFGSGTQLSVL.

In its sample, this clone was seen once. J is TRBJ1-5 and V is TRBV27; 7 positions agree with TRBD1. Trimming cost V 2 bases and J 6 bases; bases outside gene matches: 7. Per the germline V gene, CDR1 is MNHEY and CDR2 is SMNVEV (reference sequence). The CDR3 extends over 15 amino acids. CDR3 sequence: CASSLRGGPSQPQHF. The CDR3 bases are TGTGCCAGCAGTTTAAGAGGGGGCCCCTCTCAGCCCCAGCATTTT.

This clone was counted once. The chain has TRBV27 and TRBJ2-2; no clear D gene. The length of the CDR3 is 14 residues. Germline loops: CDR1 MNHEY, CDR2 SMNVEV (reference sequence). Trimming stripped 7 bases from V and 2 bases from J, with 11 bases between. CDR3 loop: CASTYDTNTGELFF. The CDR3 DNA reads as TGTGCCAGCACCTATGACACCAACACCGGGGAGCTGTTTTTT.

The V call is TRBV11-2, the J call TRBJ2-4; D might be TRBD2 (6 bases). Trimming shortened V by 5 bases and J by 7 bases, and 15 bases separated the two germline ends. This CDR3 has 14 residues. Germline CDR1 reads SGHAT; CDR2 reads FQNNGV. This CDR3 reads CASSARAGRNIQYF. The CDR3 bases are TGTGCCAGCAGCGCGCGTGCGGGGCGGAACATTCAGTACTTC. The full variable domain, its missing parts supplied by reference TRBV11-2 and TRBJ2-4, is EAGVAQSPRYKIIEKRQSVAFWCNPISGHATLYWYQQILGQGPKLLIQFQNNGVVDDSQLPKDRFSAERLKGVDSTLKIQPAKLEDSAVYLCASSARAGRNIQYFGAGTRLSVL.

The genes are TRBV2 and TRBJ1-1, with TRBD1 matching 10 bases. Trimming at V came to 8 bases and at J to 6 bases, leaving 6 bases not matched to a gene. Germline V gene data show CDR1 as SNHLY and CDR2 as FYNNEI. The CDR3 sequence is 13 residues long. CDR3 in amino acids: CASGRDRGPEAFF. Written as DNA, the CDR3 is TGTGCCAGCGGTCGGGACAGGGGCCCTGAAGCTTTCTTT.

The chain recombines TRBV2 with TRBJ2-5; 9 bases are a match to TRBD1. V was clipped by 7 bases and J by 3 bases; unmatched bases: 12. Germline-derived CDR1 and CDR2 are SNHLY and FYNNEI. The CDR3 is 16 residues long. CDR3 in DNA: TGTGCCAGCACCCCCAGGGACAGGGATGGGGAAGAGACCCAGTACTTC. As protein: CASTPRDRDGEETQYF.

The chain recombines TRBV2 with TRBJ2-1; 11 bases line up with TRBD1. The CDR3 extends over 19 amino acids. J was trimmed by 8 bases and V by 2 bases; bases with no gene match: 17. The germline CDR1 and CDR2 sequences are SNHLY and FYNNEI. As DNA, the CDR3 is TGTGCCAGCAGTGAAATGTGGTCTGTGGGGACAGGGGGGGTCGATGAGCAGTTCTTC. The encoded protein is CASSEMWSVGTGGVDEQFF.